This TCR beta chain is from a study of radiotherapy plus CTLA-4 blockade in lung cancer. Notes on the study in general: Peripheral blood showed expansion of tumor-derived TCR clones after radiotherapy and ipilimumab.

Method: immunoSEQ multiplex PCR; TCRdb's copy keeps in-frame clones and lacks some. This table holds 30,000 or so clones, 60% to 80% found once. This CDR3 is built from 19 residues. V gave up 2 bases and J gave up 2 bases; unmatched junction bases: 14. Germline CDR1 and CDR2: LNHDA and SQIVND (reference sequence). The table lists this clone with a few counts. Its target is unknown. The receptor was isolated from a human donor with non-small cell lung cancer whose response to radiotherapy plus ipilimumab could not be evaluated. The chain has TRBV19 and TRBJ2-7; 11 bases match TRBD2. Specimen: peripheral blood, collected from a patient treated with radiotherapy plus ipilimumab. CDR3 coding DNA: TGTGCCAGTAGTATAATCTCGGTGGTAGCGGGAGGGCCCACCTACGAGCAGTACTTC. It codes for CASSIISVVAGGPTYEQYF.